This T cell receptor beta chain appears in the sequencing data of a study of CD8 T cells in ankylosing spondylitis. Findings and limits, study-wide: Disease-linked clones were found to be CD8+ and relatively rare in peripheral blood. A motif in TCR beta, a set of roughly eight highly homologous variants, appeared characteristic of ankylosing spondylitis blood. Earlier studies detected some motif variants in reactive arthritis synovial fluid and blood.

There are 14 residues in the CDR3. Germline-derived CDR1 and CDR2 are MNHEY and SMNVEV (reference sequence). The V gene lost 6 bases and the J gene lost 3 bases, with 13 bases spanning the gap. This clonotype was seen ten or more times. What it binds is unknown. Molecular-barcoded quantitative 5'-RACE produced these TCR beta libraries. Each CDR3 protein gets one entry after TCRdb re-called the 5' RACE reads with MiXCR. The sample holds more than 500,000 distinct CDR3 sequences; about 5.2% are singletons and the top ten take under 4.5%. The sequence derives from a male donor with ankylosing spondylitis. The chain joins TRBV27 to TRBJ2-3; no definite D call. Sequences were obtained from blood, either unsorted or a sorted T cell fraction (not recorded which). The CDR3 DNA is TGTGCCAGCAGCCCTTGGAGCTTGACAGATACGCAGTATTTT. Protein sequence: CASSPWSLTDTQYF.